The present T cell receptor (beta chain) was sequenced within a study of CD8+ T cells in alopecia areata. Overall study context: In an open-label trial, patients got 5 to 10 mg tofacitinib twice daily. Dosing with tofacitinib proceeded for 6 to 18 months, followed by 6 months off drug.

It was cDNA, reverse transcribed from extracted RNA, that served as the sequencing template. The repertoire was sequenced with immunoSEQ multiplex PCR; TCRdb's copy has only in-frame clones and lacks some. Of 150,000 or so clones in the sample, roughly 50% are singletons; the top ten hold about 6.3%. Peripheral blood samples and lesional scalp punch biopsies were obtained from alopecia areata patients. This clone occurred once. Looked up from germline, CDR1 is SGHRS and CDR2 is YFSETQ. The CDR3 is 15 amino acids. Trimming pared 4 bases from V and 0 bases from J, leaving 13 bases between. The V call is TRBV5-1, the J call TRBJ1-2, with unresolved D. Sequencing was carried out using CD4+ T cells sorted from blood. The clonotype comes from a human donor with alopecia areata. CDR3 nucleotides: TGCGCCAGCAGCCAAAGACTATCCGCTAACTATGGCTACACCTTC. Translation gives CASSQRLSANYGYTF.